This entry lists 10 T cell receptor beta chains sequenced from one sample in a study of identifying expanded T cells in peripheral blood. Sequencing was performed with immunoSEQ multiplex PCR; in TCRdb, only in-frame clones are kept and a portion is missing. The profile shows fewer than 130,000 clones, approximately 90% of them singletons. The sequencing sample was made of blood. All receptors derive from a person aged 18-70 years in good health.

V usage is TRBV4-3 and J usage is TRBJ2-4, with 7 positions matching TRBD1. The ends lost 4 bases at V and 1 base at J; junction bases unmatched: 7. Germline loops: CDR1 LGHNA, CDR2 YSLEER. CDR3 length: 16 amino acids. This chain's CDR3 is CASSPRQGEAKNIQYF. The CDR3 nucleotides are TGCGCCAGCAGCCCCCGACAGGGAGAGGCCAAAAACATTCAGTACTTC.

V and J are TRBV4-3 and TRBJ1-2, with D unclear. This CDR3 has 14 amino acids. The germline V and J ends were trimmed by 0 bases and 6 bases, with 11 bases remaining between them. Germline V gene lookup returns CDR1 LGHNA and CDR2 YSLEER. Written as DNA, the CDR3 is TGCGCCAGCAGCCAAGATGGGGATTTCCATGGCTACACCTTC. Translated, it gives CASSQDGDFHGYTF.

The chain recombines TRBV19 with TRBJ1-5, with D uncertain. There are 14 residues in the CDR3. Germline assignment: CDR1 LNHDA and CDR2 SQIVND (reference sequence). V lost 3 bases and J lost 2, with 8 bases in between. CDR3 sequence: CASSMAWGNQPQHF. CDR3 nucleotides: TGTGCCAGTAGTATGGCCTGGGGCAATCAGCCCCAGCATTTT.

V and J are TRBV7-8 and TRBJ2-7; 7 bases match TRBD1. The ends lost 1 base at V and 0 bases at J; junction bases unmatched: 3. This CDR3 comprises 15 residues. From germline, CDR1 is SGHVS and CDR2 FQNEAQ. The CDR3 DNA is TGTGCCAGCAGCTTAGGGGGACAGATCTCCTACGAGCAGTACTTC. Translating it yields CASSLGGQISYEQYF.

The V and J genes are TRBV7-9 and TRBJ1-1; a weak D match, TRBD1 (5 bases). Trimming took off 1 base at V and 4 bases at J, with 13 bases between the two ends. Germline loops: CDR1 SEHNR, CDR2 FQNEAQ (reference sequence). The CDR3 is 15 residues long. The CDR3 nucleotides read TGTGCCAGCAGCTTAGACAGGCCCGGGATCACTGAAGCTTTCTTT. Encoded protein: CASSLDRPGITEAFF.

This chain joins TRBV18 and TRBJ2-5; 8 bases map to TRBD1. Germline values: CDR1 KGHSH, CDR2 LQKENI. The CDR3 length is 16 residues. V was pared by 3 bases and J by 7 bases, with 13 bases of the junction left unmatched. CDR3 DNA: TGTGCCAGCTCACCTGTAGTCCAGGGGGCGCTCGGGACCCAGTACTTC. Protein: CASSPVVQGALGTQYF.

V gene TRBV2 combines with J gene TRBJ2-1; no definite D call. V lost 6 bases and J lost 6, with 6 bases in between. In germline, CDR1 is SNHLY, CDR2 FYNNEI. This CDR3 contains 11 residues. Here the CDR3 DNA reads TGTGCCAGCAGCGTTCTCAATGAGCAGTTCTTC. Translating it yields CASSVLNEQFF.

The chain employs TRBV4-3 and TRBJ2-7; D possibly corresponds to TRBD2 (6 bases). The CDR3 is 17 amino acids. Trimming removed 0 bases from V and 3 bases from J, with 18 bases in between. CDR1 and CDR2 (germline): LGHNA, YSLEER. The CDR3 sequence is CASSQDHAGTEGYEQYF. As DNA, the CDR3 is TGCGCCAGCAGCCAAGATCACGCGGGGACCGAAGGCTACGAGCAGTACTTC.

J is TRBJ1-5 and V is TRBV7-9, with 7 bases aligning to TRBD1. Germline CDR1 is SEHNR and CDR2 is FQNEAQ (reference sequence). The CDR3 is 15 residues long. The V gene end was trimmed by 4 bases and the J gene end by 5 bases; junction bases not matched to a gene: 8. The CDR3 DNA is TGTGCCAGCAGCTATGGGACAGACTTCTATCAGCCCCAGCATTTT. Translated, it gives CASSYGTDFYQPQHF.

For the CDR3, the DNA is TGTGCCAGCACCTGGGACAGGGGGTCAGATACGCAGTATTTT. Translation: CASTWDRGSDTQYF. V and J are TRBV5-5 and TRBJ2-3; 11 bases line up with TRBD1. V lost 6 bases, J lost 4 bases, and 4 bases stayed unmatched. In germline, CDR1 is SGHKS, CDR2 YYEKEE (reference sequence). This CDR3 has 14 residues.